This is a list of T cell receptor beta chains from one sample in a study of blood T cell repertoires in COVID-19. Repertoires were generated with immunoSEQ multiplex PCR, while TCRdb's copy carries only in-frame clones and drops some. The repertoire holds 200,000 to 250,000 clones, roughly 89% seen once, with more than 3.5% in the top ten. The source material was PBMCs or T cells enriched from blood (not recorded which). These receptors were obtained from a woman aged 35 to 49 with acute COVID-19. Each CDR3 is given with its conserved first and last residue. The D gene is left open where the match is weak. Clone size, where shown, is once, few, many, or a class for clones that have expanded.

>NA|TRBJ2-1|NA|TRBV21-1
CASRKDREVGNEQFF
>NA|TRBJ1-1|NA|TRBV19
CASSIDVTNYPTEAFF
>NA|TRBJ2-2|NA|TRBV19
CASSMTQNTGELFF
>NA|TRBJ2-5|NA|TRBV7-2
CASSSVSPLPGQLRDF
>NA|TRBJ2-7|NA|TRBV27
CASSSNGLSTVYEQYF
>NA|TRBJ1-2|TRBD1|TRBV7-9
CASSPWTGGGYTF
>NA|TRBJ1-3|NA|TRBV14
CASSQSGFSGNTIYF
>once|TRBJ1-1|TRBD1|TRBV5-1
CASSTGTGRTEAFF
>once|TRBJ2-7|TRBD1|TRBV11-2
CASSLGWDRVTGFSYEQYF
>NA|TRBJ2-7|NA|TRBV4-3
CASSQGEQGYEQYF
>NA|TRBJ2-7|NA|TRBV7-2
CASSLTRNYEQYF
>few|TRBJ1-2|TRBD1|TRBV5-1
CASSVGGFGYGYTF
>NA|TRBJ1-4|NA|TRBV7-9
CASSLTGSDEKLFF
>NA|TRBJ2-1|TRBD2|TRBV27
CASSPWGGTSYNEQFF
>NA|TRBJ1-1|NA|TRBV30
CAWSGFQGLNTEAFF
>NA|TRBJ1-1|NA|TRBV2
CASRIGGEGEAFF
>NA|TRBJ1-1|NA|TRBV4-1
CASSSTILNTEAFF
>once|TRBJ2-1|NA|TRBV7-6
CASSSWSLGSPNEQFF
>many|TRBJ1-5|TRBD1|TRBV6-1
CASSEEGTRGRYGYQPQHF
>NA|TRBJ1-2|TRBD1|TRBV29-1
CSVPEDRGDGYTF
>NA|TRBJ2-3|TRBD2|TRBV4-1
CASSQGSGGAGDTQYF
>few|TRBJ1-5|NA|TRBV9
CASSARGGLGQPQHF
>NA|TRBJ2-4|TRBD2|TRBV19
CASSISGGLAKNIQYF
>NA|TRBJ1-1|TRBD1|TRBV29-1
CSATTGTGVSEAFF
>NA|TRBJ1-1|TRBD1|TRBV7-6
CASSLEVGTGLNTEAFF
>NA|TRBJ1-5|NA|TRBV2
CASGRTGNSNQPQHF
>NA|TRBJ1-1|TRBD1|TRBV11-1
CASSARTGNTEAFF
>NA|TRBJ1-2|NA|TRBV5-1
CASSLDAGVGGYTF
>NA|TRBJ2-5|NA|TRBV28
CATSPGLFLETQYF
>NA|TRBJ1-1|NA|TRBV25-1
CASSSMNTEAFF
>NA|TRBJ2-2|NA|TRBV9
CASSSAGASNTGELFF
>NA|TRBJ2-2|TRBD2|TRBV5-1
CASSLLAGELNTGELFF
>few|TRBJ2-1|TRBD2|TRBV9
CASSVLGGGAQEQFF